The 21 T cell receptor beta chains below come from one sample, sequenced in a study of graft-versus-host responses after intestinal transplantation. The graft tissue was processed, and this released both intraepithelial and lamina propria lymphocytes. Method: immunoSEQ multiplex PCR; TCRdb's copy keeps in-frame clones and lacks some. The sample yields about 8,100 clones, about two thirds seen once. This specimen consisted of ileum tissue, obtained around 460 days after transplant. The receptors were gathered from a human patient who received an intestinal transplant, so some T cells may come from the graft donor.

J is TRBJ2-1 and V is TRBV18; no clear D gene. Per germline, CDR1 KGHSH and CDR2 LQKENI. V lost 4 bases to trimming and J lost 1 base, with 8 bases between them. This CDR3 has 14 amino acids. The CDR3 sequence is CASSRQRSYNEQFF. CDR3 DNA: TGTGCCAGCTCACGTCAAAGATCCTACAATGAGCAGTTCTTC. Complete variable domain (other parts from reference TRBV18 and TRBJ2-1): NAGVMQNPRHLVRRRGQEARLRCSPMKGHSHVYWYRQLPEEGLKFMVYLQKENIIDESGMPKERFSAEFPKEGPSILRIQQVVRGDSAAYFCASSRQRSYNEQFFGPGTRLTVL.

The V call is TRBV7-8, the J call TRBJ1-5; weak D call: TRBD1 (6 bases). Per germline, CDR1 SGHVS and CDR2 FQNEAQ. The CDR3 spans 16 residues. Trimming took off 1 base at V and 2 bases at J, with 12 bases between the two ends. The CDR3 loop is CASSLEGGLGNQPQHF. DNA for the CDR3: TGTGCCAGCAGCTTAGAGGGGGGGCTTGGCAATCAGCCCCAGCATTTT.

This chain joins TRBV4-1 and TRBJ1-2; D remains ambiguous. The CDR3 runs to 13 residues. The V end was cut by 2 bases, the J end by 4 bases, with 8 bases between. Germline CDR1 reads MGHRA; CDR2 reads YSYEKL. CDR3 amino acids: CASSQPEAYGYTF. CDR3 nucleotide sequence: TGCGCCAGCAGCCAACCGGAGGCCTATGGCTACACCTTC.

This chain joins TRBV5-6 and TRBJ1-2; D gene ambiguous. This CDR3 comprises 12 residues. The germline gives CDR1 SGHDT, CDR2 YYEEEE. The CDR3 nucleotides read TGTGCTTCGCGGGGATCCCCCGGAGGCTACACCTTC. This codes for CASRGSPGGYTF. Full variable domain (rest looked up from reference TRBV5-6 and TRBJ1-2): DAGVTQSPTHLIKTRGQQVTLRCSPKSGHDTVSWYQQALGQGPQFIFQYYEEEERQRGNFPDRFSGHQFPNYSSELNVNALLLGDSALYLCASRGSPGGYTFGSGTRLTVV.

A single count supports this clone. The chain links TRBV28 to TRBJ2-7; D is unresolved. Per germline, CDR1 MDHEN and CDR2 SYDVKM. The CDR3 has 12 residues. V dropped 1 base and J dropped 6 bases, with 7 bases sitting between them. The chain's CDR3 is CASSLFGSEQYV. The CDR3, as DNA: TGTGCCAGCAGTTTATTTGGGTCCGAGCAGTACGTC.

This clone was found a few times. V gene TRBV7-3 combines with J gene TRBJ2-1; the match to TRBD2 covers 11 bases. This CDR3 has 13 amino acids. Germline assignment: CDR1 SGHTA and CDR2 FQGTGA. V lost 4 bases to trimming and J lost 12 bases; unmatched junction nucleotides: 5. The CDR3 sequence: CASSSSLAGGQFF. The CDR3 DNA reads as TGTGCCAGCAGCTCCTCTCTAGCGGGGGGGCAGTTCTTC.

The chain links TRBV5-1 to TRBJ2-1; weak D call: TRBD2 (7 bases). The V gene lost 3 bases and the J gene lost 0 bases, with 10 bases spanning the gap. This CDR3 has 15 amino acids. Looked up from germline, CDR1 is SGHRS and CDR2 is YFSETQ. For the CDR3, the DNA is TGCGCCAGCAGCTCGGGGGGCAGCTCCTACAATGAGCAGTTCTTC. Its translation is CASSSGGSSYNEQFF. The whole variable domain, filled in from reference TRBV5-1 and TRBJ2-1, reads KAGVTQTPRYLIKTRGQQVTLSCSPISGHRSVSWYQQTPGQGLQFLFEYFSETQRNKGNFPGRFSGRQFSNSRSEMNVSTLELGDSALYLCASSSGGSSYNEQFFGPGTRLTVL.

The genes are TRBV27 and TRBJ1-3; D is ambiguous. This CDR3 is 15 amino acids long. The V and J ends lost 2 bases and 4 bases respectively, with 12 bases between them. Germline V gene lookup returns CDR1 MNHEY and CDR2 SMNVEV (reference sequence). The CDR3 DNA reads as TGTGCCAGCAGTTTAACGTACAGTGCGGGAAACACCATATATTTT. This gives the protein CASSLTYSAGNTIYF.

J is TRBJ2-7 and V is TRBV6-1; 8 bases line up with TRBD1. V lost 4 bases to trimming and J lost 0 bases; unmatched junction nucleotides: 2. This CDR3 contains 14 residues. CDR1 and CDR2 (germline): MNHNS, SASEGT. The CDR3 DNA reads TGTGCCAGCAGTGCGACAGGGGTCTCCTACGAGCAGTACGTC. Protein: CASSATGVSYEQYV.

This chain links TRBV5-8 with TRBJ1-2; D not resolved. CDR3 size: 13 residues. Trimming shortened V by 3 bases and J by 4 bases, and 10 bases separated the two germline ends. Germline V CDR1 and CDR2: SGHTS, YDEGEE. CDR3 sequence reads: CASSWAGLYGYTF. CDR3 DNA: TGTGCCAGCAGCTGGGCAGGCCTCTATGGCTACACCTTC.

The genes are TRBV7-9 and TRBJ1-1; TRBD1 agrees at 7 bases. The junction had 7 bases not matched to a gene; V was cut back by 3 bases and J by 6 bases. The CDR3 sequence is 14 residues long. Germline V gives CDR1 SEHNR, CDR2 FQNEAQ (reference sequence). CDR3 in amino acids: CASSFPGQAPEAFF. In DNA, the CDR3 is TGTGCCAGCAGCTTCCCAGGACAGGCCCCTGAAGCTTTCTTT.

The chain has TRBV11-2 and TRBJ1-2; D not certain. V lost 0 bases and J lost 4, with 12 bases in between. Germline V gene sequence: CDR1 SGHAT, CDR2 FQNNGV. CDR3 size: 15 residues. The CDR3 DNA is TGTGCCAGCAGCTTAGAAAGGTCGGAACCCTATGGCTACACCTTC. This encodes CASSLERSEPYGYTF.

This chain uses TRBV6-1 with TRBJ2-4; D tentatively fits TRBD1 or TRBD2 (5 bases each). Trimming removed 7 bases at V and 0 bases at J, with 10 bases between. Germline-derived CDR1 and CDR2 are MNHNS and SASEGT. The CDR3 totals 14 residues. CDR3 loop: CASMGELAKNIQYF. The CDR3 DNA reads TGTGCCAGCATGGGGGAACTAGCCAAAAACATTCAGTACTTC.

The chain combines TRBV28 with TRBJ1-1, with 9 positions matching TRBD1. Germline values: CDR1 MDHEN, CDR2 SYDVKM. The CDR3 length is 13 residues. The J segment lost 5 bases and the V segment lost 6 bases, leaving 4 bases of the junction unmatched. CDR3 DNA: TGTGCCAGCAGAGGACAGGGGAGGACTGAAGCTTTCTTT. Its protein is CASRGQGRTEAFF.

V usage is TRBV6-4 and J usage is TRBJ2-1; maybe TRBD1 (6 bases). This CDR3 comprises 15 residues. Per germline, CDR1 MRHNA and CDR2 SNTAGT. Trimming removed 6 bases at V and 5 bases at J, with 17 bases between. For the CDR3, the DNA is TGTGCCAGCAGCGACCCCACGGACAGTGACAATGAGCAGTTCTTC. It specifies CASSDPTDSDNEQFF.

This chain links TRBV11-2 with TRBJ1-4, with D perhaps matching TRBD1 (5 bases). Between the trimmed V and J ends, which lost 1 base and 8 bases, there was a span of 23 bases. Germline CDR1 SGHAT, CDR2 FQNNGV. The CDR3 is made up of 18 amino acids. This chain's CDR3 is CASSLVRGRGPDHEKLFF. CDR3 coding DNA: TGTGCCAGCAGCTTAGTCCGGGGGAGGGGCCCCGATCACGAAAAACTGTTTTTT. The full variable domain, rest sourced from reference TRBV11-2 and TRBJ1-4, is EAGVAQSPRYKIIEKRQSVAFWCNPISGHATLYWYQQILGQGPKLLIQFQNNGVVDDSQLPKDRFSAERLKGVDSTLKIQPAKLEDSAVYLCASSLVRGRGPDHEKLFFGSGTQLSVL.

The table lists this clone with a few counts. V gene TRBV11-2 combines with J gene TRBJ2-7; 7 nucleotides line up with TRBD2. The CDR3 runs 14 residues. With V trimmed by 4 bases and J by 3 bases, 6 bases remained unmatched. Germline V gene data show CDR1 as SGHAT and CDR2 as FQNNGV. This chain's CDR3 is CASSWGEGVYEQYF. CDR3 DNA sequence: TGTGCCAGCAGCTGGGGGGAGGGAGTCTACGAGCAGTACTTC. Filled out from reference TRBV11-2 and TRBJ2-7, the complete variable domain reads EAGVAQSPRYKIIEKRQSVAFWCNPISGHATLYWYQQILGQGPKLLIQFQNNGVVDDSQLPKDRFSAERLKGVDSTLKIQPAKLEDSAVYLCASSWGEGVYEQYFGPGTRLTVT.

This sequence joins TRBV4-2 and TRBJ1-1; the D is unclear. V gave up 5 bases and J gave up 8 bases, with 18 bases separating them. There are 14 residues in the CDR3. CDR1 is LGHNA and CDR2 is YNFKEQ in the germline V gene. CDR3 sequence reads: CASSDVGGRPEAFF. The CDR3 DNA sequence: TGTGCCAGCAGCGACGTCGGCGGCAGGCCAGAAGCTTTCTTT.

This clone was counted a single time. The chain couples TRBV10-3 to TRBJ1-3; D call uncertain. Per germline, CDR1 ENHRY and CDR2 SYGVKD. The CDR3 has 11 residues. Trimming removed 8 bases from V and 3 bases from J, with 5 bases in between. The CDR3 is CAIFIGNTIYF. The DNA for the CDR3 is TGTGCCATCTTTATTGGAAACACCATATATTTT.

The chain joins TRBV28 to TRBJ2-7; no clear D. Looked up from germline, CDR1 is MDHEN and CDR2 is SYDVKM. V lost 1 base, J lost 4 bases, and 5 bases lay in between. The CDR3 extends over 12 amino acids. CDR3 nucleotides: TGTGCCAGCAGTTTATCGGAATACGAGCAGTACTTC. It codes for CASSLSEYEQYF. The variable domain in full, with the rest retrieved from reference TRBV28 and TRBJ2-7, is DVKVTQSSRYLVKRTGEKVFLECVQDMDHENMFWYRQDPGLGLRLIYFSYDVKMKEKGDIPEGYSVSREKKERFSLILESASTNQTSMYLCASSLSEYEQYFGPGTRLTVT.

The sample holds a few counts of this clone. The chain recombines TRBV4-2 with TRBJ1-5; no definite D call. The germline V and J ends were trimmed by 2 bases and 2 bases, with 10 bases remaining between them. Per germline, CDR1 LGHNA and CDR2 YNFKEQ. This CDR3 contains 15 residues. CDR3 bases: TGTGCCAGCAGCCAAACGTCGCAGGGCAATCAGCCCCAGCATTTT. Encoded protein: CASSQTSQGNQPQHF.